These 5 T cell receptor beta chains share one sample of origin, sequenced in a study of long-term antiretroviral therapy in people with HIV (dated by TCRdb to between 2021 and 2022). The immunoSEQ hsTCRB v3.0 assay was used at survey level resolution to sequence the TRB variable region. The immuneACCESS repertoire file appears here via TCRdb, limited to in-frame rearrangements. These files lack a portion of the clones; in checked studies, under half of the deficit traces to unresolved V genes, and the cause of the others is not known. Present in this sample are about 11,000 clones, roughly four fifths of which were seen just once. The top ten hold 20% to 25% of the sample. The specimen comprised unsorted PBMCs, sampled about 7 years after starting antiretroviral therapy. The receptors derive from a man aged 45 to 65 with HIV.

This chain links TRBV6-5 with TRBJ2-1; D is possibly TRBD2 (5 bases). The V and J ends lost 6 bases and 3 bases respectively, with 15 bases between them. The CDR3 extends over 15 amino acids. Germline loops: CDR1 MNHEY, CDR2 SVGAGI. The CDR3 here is CASSVGSLDYNEQFF. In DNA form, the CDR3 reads TGTGCCAGCAGCGTAGGGAGTTTGGACTACAATGAGCAGTTCTTC.

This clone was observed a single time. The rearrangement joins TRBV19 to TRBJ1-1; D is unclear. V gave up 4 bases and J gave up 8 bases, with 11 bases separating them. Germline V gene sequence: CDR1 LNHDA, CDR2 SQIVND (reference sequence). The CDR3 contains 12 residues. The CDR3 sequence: CASSKGWEEAFF. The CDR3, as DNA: TGTGCCAGTAGTAAGGGTTGGGAGGAAGCTTTCTTT.

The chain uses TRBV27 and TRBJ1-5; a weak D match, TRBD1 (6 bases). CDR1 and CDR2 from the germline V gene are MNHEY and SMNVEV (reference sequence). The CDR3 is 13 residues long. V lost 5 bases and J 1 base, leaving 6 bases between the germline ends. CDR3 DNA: TGTGCCAGCAGTACAGGGAGCAATCAGCCCCAGCATTTT. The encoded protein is CASSTGSNQPQHF.

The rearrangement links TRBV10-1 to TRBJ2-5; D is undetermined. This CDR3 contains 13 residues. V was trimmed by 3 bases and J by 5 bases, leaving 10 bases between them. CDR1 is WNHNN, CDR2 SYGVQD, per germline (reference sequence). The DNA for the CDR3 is TGCGCCAGCAGTGATCTGCCTACGGAGACCCAGTACTTC. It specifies CASSDLPTETQYF.

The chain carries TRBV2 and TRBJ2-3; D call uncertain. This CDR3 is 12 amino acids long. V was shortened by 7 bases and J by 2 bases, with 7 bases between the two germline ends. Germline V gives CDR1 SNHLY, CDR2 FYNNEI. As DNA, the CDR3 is TGTGCCAGCACCAGCTCCACAGATACGCAGTATTTT. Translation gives CASTSSTDTQYF.